This paragraph covers one T cell receptor beta chain sequence. CDR3 size: 14 residues. Losses at the gene ends were 5 bases for V and 8 bases for J; bases not matched to a gene: 10. Germline V gives CDR1 SGHRS, CDR2 YFSETQ. The data are from a study of blood T cell repertoires in COVID-19. The wider study: Material from acute and convalescent COVID-19 was sourced from the United States, Italy and Spain. The analysed material was cDNA or gDNA that came from T cells, B-cell-depleted T cells, or PBMCs.

In the original analysis: Reference gene primers were amplified, and this amplification served to estimate nucleated cell counts. Generated by immunoSEQ multiplex PCR, the TCRdb table keeps only in-frame clones and is missing some. V and J calls and clone size follow that table, whereas D and trimming were derived from the DNA. The table lists under 50,000 clones, 65% to 85% of them singletons. This TCR was recovered from a man aged 45-60 years with active COVID-19. The genes are TRBV5-1 and TRBJ1-2; TRBD1 matches 9 bases. Sequenced sample: peripheral blood. The CDR3 coding sequence is TGCGCCAGCAGTTCCGGGACAGGGTTGACCGGCTACACCTTC. This codes for CASSSGTGLTGYTF.